This T cell receptor beta chain was profiled in a study of beta chain features in type 1 diabetes. Study background: Taken together, all samples contributed some 100 million examined sorted cells. Overall study results and limits: VDJ junctions from patients with type 1 diabetes contained fewer insertions and more deletions. Sequencing from cDNA could over-represent high-TCR-expressing cells.

Reverse transcription of all isolated RNA meant that expressed TCRB transcripts were sequenced. It was found that naive, central memory and regulatory T cell samples averaged around 3.5 million reads. Some clones are missing from TCRdb's copy, which holds only in-frame ones; the method was immunoSEQ multiplex PCR. The sample shows some 250,000 clones, 27% of them seen only once. Per the germline V gene, CDR1 is SGHAT and CDR2 is FQNNGV. The CDR3 covers 17 residues. The germline V and J ends were trimmed by 5 bases and 2 bases, with 19 bases remaining between them. Concerning this clone: Its target is not known.

This clonotype was obtained from a man aged 25-45 years in good health. V gene TRBV11-2 combines with J gene TRBJ2-4; D may be TRBD1 (5 bases). The sequenced sample consisted of central memory CD4+ T cells from blood. The DNA for the CDR3 is TGTGCCAGCAGCACAGTAGGTGATAGGGGCTCCAAAAACATTCAGTACTTC. Encoded protein: CASSTVGDRGSKNIQYF.